This TCR beta chain is drawn from a study of blood T cell repertoires in COVID-19. For the study at large: Acute-phase and convalescent COVID-19 samples originated in the United States, Italy and Spain.

CDR3 length equals 13 residues. From germline, CDR1 is GTSNPN and CDR2 SVGIG (reference sequence). Between the trimmed V and J ends, which lost 5 bases and 4 bases, there was a span of 13 bases. Here immunoSEQ multiplex PCR was the method, and the copy in TCRdb shows in-frame clones only, minus some. The table includes more than 100,000 clones, roughly 80% detected once. Donors were grouped by their self-reported clinical history. The chain has TRBV30 and TRBJ2-3; TRBD1 might be the D (6 bases). Specimen: PBMCs or T cells enriched from blood (not recorded which). This TCR derives from a middle-aged man with acute COVID-19. CDR3 residues: CAWEIKGADTQYF. CDR3 nucleotides: TGTGCCTGGGAGATCAAGGGGGCAGATACGCAGTATTTT.